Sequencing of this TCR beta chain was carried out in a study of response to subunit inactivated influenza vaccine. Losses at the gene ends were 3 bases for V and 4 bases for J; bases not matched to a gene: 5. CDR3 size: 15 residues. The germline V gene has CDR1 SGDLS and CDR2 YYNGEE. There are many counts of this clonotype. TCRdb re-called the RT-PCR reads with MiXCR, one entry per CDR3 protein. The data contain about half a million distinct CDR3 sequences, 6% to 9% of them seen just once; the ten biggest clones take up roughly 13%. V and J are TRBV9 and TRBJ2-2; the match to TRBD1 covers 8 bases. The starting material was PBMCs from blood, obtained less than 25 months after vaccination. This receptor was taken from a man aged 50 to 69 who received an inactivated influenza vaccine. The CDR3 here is CASSAGDRFTGELFF. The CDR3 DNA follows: TGTGCCAGCAGCGCTGGGGACAGGTTCACCGGGGAGCTGTTTTTT. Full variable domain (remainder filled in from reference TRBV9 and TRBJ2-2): DSGVTQTPKHLITATGQRVTLRCSPRSGDLSVYWYQQSLDQGLQFLIQYYNGEERAKGNILERFSAQQFPDLHSELNLSSLELGDSALYFCASSAGDRFTGELFFGEGSRLTVL.